Sequencing of this T cell receptor (beta chain) was carried out in a study of early T cells in non-severe SARS-CoV-2 infection (dated by TCRdb to about 2021). Study-wide context: Because TCR sequencing relied on bulk RNA taken from unsorted whole blood, pairing of alpha and beta chains was not possible. Overall results and qualifications from the work: Matching against VDJdb was skewed toward anti-spike CD8 responses, likely underestimated virus-specific expansions, and missed private and CD4 specificities.

The germline V gene (reference sequence) yields SGHNT for CDR1 and YYREEE for CDR2. V is shortened by 0 bases, J by 6 bases, and the region joining them spans 4 bases. The CDR3, cysteine through phenylalanine, is 12 amino acids long. Kept here is only the CDR3 DNA, which spans 36 bases and is read in frame from base 1. The study was a case-control design nested within a healthcare worker cohort in London, UK, with weekly nasopharyngeal swab PCR tests and blood sampling. Healthcare workers were recruited between 23 and 31 March 2020, during the week of the UK lockdown, and were followed weekly for up to roughly 16 weeks. This clonotype came up many times. The specificity of this receptor is unknown. There are no base qualities to consult, and no much larger clone falls within one base. Library preparation used 5' RACE. The run used a NextSeq 500. The TCR library protocol attached unique molecular identifiers to individual cDNA molecules to correct for sequencing error and PCR bias. Both TCR alpha and beta chains were sequenced, and tight co-correlation was observed between alpha and beta sequence abundances in each sample. The study's processing was this. Decombinator V4 was used to annotate TCR sequences for V gene, J gene and CDR3. TCRs were defined as expanded if a significant change between any two time points was detected under a Poisson model with p below 0.0001. TCR abundances were normalised to the total number of TCRs sequenced in each sample and reported as counts per million. MAIT TCRs were defined by TRAV1-2 paired with TRAJ12, TRAJ20 or TRAJ33, and iNKT TCRs by TRAV10 paired with TRAJ18. VDJdb, accessed on 1 November 2021, was searched for TCRs annotated for CMV, EBV and SARS-CoV-2, and TCRs annotated for more than one antigen were excluded. TCRdb reprocessing: public reads trimmed at Q25 with fastp, clones called with MiXCR, in-frame beta chains kept. One record per CDR3 amino acid sequence lists the most common genes and DNA. None of the V and J calls come from the authors' own analysis; TCRdb made them. The sample records around 70,000 distinct CDR3 sequences, roughly an eighth of which are singletons. In total, the top ten clones hold about 5% of the sample.

Sequencing input: whole blood. The TCR sequence derives from an adult who was a healthcare worker with PCR-confirmed SARS-CoV-2 infection or an uninfected control (not recorded which). Here the chain combines TRBV5-4 and TRBJ1-5; the D gene cannot be resolved reliably. The CDR3 reads as follows: CASSLAGQPQHF. The nucleotide sequence is given as TGTGCCAGCAGCTTGGCGGGTCAGCCCCAGCATTTT.